This is a list of T cell receptor beta chains from one sample in a study of shared T cell receptors in the human thymus. The table came from immunoSEQ multiplex PCR; TCRdb's copy has only in-frame clones and leaves some out. Of about 380,000 clones listed, approximately 95% are singletons. Material for sequencing was thymocytes. The receptors shown here come from a human donor. The CDR3 runs from the conserved cysteine through the conserved F or W. D genes are given only for firm matches. Only part of the rows carry a size: once, few, many, or a class if the clone is expanded.

cdr3_nt cdr3_aa j_call d_call v_call clone_size
TGTGCCAGCAGCCTTTCTCGACAGGCGAATCAGCCCCAGCATTTT CASSLSRQANQPQHF TRBJ1-5 NA TRBV7-9 once
TGCGCCAGCAGTGAGATACGGGGTTACGAGCAGTACTTC CASSEIRGYEQYF TRBJ2-7 NA TRBV10-1 NA
TGTGCCATCAGTGAGTCTCGATGGGCACAGCCGGGGTCCTACGAGCAGTACTTC CAISESRWAQPGSYEQYF TRBJ2-7 NA TRBV10-3 NA
TGTGCCAGCAGCTTGGTAGAAGGGGTTACAGATACGCAGTATTTT CASSLVEGVTDTQYF TRBJ2-3 NA TRBV5-4 NA
TGTGCCAGCAGTGACTCACCAGCGGGACGCACAGATACGCAGTATTTT CASSDSPAGRTDTQYF TRBJ2-3 TRBD2 TRBV9 NA
TGTGCCAGCAGTTCCCCCGACAGGGCCCAGCCCCAGCATTTT CASSSPDRAQPQHF TRBJ1-5 TRBD1 TRBV28 NA
TGTGCCAGCAGCTCCCAGGGGGTCTACGAGCAGTACTTC CASSSQGVYEQYF TRBJ2-7 TRBD1 TRBV7-9 NA
TGCGCCAGCAGCTCGGACTCCAGCGGGAGCTCCTACAATGAGCAGTTCTTC CASSSDSSGSSYNEQFF TRBJ2-1 TRBD2 TRBV5-1 NA
TGTGCCAGCAGCGTCCGACAGGGTGGCTCTGGAAACACCATATATTTT CASSVRQGGSGNTIYF TRBJ1-3 TRBD1 TRBV9 NA
TGTGCCAGCAGGCCGGGACTAGCTTGGCACAATGAGCAGTTCTTC CASRPGLAWHNEQFF TRBJ2-1 TRBD2 TRBV28 NA
TGTGCCAGCAGCGTAGCTGGGACAGGGACTCCTGATACGCAGTATTTT CASSVAGTGTPDTQYF TRBJ2-3 TRBD1 TRBV9 NA
TGTGCCAGCAGCTCGGAGGGGGGAGGGCCCCAAGATACGCAGTATTTT CASSSEGGGPQDTQYF TRBJ2-3 NA TRBV7-2 NA
TGTGCCAGCAGCTGCGTCAGGGGGATTTGTCAGCCCCAGCATTTT CASSCVRGICQPQHF TRBJ1-5 TRBD1 TRBV28 few
TGTGCCAGCAGCCCAAGTCGGGGGGGCCGGGAGACCCAGTACTTC CASSPSRGGRETQYF TRBJ2-5 TRBD2 TRBV7-2 NA
TGCGCCAGCAGCCAGGACGAATCGGACAGGGTGGAAAACACCATATATTTT CASSQDESDRVENTIYF TRBJ1-3 TRBD1 TRBV4-3 NA
TGTGCCAGCAAAGGGTATGGCTACACCTTC CASKGYGYTF TRBJ1-2 NA TRBV28 NA
TGTGCCAGCAGTCCACAGGGGCCCTCGGTGTACGAGCAGTACTTC CASSPQGPSVYEQYF TRBJ2-7 TRBD1 TRBV2 few
TGTGCCAGCTCACCGGCAGGGGACTCCTACGAGCAGTACTTC CASSPAGDSYEQYF TRBJ2-7 NA TRBV18 NA
TGCGCCAGCAGCCAAGAACAGCGACGGCGGCCCCAGCATTTT CASSQEQRRRPQHF TRBJ1-5 NA TRBV4-1 NA
TGTGCCAGCTCACTCCTGGGACTGGGGGTCCAAGAGACCCAGTACTTC CASSLLGLGVQETQYF TRBJ2-5 NA TRBV18 NA
TGCGCCAGCAGTGAGTCCCAGGGGAGACCCTACGAGCAGTACTTC CASSESQGRPYEQYF TRBJ2-7 NA TRBV10-1 NA
TGTGCCAGCACTCCGCGAGGGGATTTATACGAGCAGTACTTC CASTPRGDLYEQYF TRBJ2-7 NA TRBV25-1 NA
TGTGCCAGCAGCTTACAGCTCGGGGGCCCCTACAATGAGCAGTTCTTC CASSLQLGGPYNEQFF TRBJ2-1 NA TRBV7-9 NA
TGTGCCAGCAGCTTCTTTACGGGAGGGATCTACAATGAGCAGTTCTTC CASSFFTGGIYNEQFF TRBJ2-1 TRBD2 TRBV7-2 NA
TGTGCCAGCAGCGTAGAGGTAGCGGGAGGGCCATTAGGTATCTATGAGCAGTTCTTC CASSVEVAGGPLGIYEQFF TRBJ2-1 TRBD2 TRBV9 NA
TGTGCCAGCAGCCAAATCCGGAGGGGGGCGCATGAAAAACTGTTTTTT CASSQIRRGAHEKLFF TRBJ1-4 NA TRBV14 NA
TGTGCCAGCAGTAAGGGCAGGGGGCATAGCTACACCTTC CASSKGRGHSYTF TRBJ1-2 TRBD1 TRBV6-4 NA
TGTGCCACCCAACAGTCTATATCCCGAGAGGGAGCGCCCCCCTACAATGAGCAGTTCTTC CATQQSISREGAPPYNEQFF TRBJ2-1 NA TRBV2 NA
TGTGCCAGTAGTGTCCCGGTGAACTCCGACAGGGGCCATCAGCCCCAGCATTTT CASSVPVNSDRGHQPQHF TRBJ1-5 TRBD1 TRBV19 NA
TGTGCCAGCAGTTTAGATAGGGGTGTTGGCTACACCTTC CASSLDRGVGYTF TRBJ1-2 NA TRBV27 NA
TGTGCCACCAGCAGAGTGGGCCTAGGGTGGGAAACCTACAATGAGCAGTTCTTC CATSRVGLGWETYNEQFF TRBJ2-1 NA TRBV15 NA
TGTGCCAGCAGTCTAAGCCTAGCGGGAGTCAGCGGGGAGCTGTTTTTT CASSLSLAGVSGELFF TRBJ2-2 TRBD2 TRBV9 NA
TGCGCCAGCAGTCCACTAGCGGGAGGGCCGGCGGGGACCGGGGAGCTGTTTTTT CASSPLAGGPAGTGELFF TRBJ2-2 TRBD2 TRBV10-1 NA
TGTGCCAGCAGTTTCCATCTTTGGGTCGATGAGCAGTTCTTC CASSFHLWVDEQFF TRBJ2-1 NA TRBV28 NA
TGTGCCAGCAGCCTCAGACTAGCGGGACCCACAGATACGCAGTATTTT CASSLRLAGPTDTQYF TRBJ2-3 TRBD2 TRBV7-2 NA
TGTGCCAGCAGACAGGGAGGCTATGGCTACACCTTC CASRQGGYGYTF TRBJ1-2 NA TRBV9 NA
TGTGCCAGCAACCTCTGGGAAAGAGCCGGCCAAGAGACCCAGTACTTC CASNLWERAGQETQYF TRBJ2-5 NA TRBV13 NA
TGCGCCAGCAGCTTGACTAGCGGAGCGAGCTCCTACAATGAGCAGTTCTTC CASSLTSGASSYNEQFF TRBJ2-1 TRBD2 TRBV5-1 NA
TGTGCCAGTAGTCCGGACAGGATGGCCTACGAGCAGTACTTC CASSPDRMAYEQYF TRBJ2-7 TRBD1 TRBV19 NA
TGTGCCAGTATAGGTCCAACAGATACGCAGTATTTT CASIGPTDTQYF TRBJ2-3 NA TRBV19 NA
TGTGCCTGGAGGCCTAGTAGGCGGGGCACCGGGGAGCTGTTTTTT CAWRPSRRGTGELFF TRBJ2-2 NA TRBV30 once
TGTGCCAGCAGCCAAGGCCTCAACACTGCCGCGTTTGAAAAACTGTTTTTT CASSQGLNTAAFEKLFF TRBJ1-4 NA TRBV4-2 NA
TGTGCCACCAGGGACAGGGGGAAAACGGGTGAGCAGTTCTTC CATRDRGKTGEQFF TRBJ2-1 TRBD1 TRBV15 NA
TGTGCCAGCAGCGTCAGACGACAGGGAGTGGCAGGAAACACCATATATTTT CASSVRRQGVAGNTIYF TRBJ1-3 TRBD1 TRBV7-9 NA
TGTGCCATCAGTGAGTCTTCTTACGGGGGGCACGAGGGCTACACCTTC CAISESSYGGHEGYTF TRBJ1-2 NA TRBV10-3 NA
TGTGCCAGCAGTCTACGGGACAACTACGAGCAGTACTTC CASSLRDNYEQYF TRBJ2-7 NA TRBV27 NA
TGCGCCAGCAGCCAAGATCGGGACAGGCCATCCTACGAGCAGTACTTC CASSQDRDRPSYEQYF TRBJ2-7 TRBD1 TRBV4-3 NA
TGTGCCAGCAGCTCCTGGACTAGCGGGATCTTGGGCAATGAGCAGTTCTTC CASSSWTSGILGNEQFF TRBJ2-1 TRBD2 TRBV11-2 NA
TGTGCCAGCAGCGGACGAGGGCATCTTTCAGTTCATAAGTATTTT CASSGRGHLSVHKYF TRBJ2-3 NA TRBV28 NA
TGTGCCAGCAGTCCCTCCACACCCAAAGACTATGGCTACACCTTC CASSPSTPKDYGYTF TRBJ1-2 NA TRBV28 NA
TGTGCCAGTATAGGGCGTTTGGGGGTCCCGGATCGGAACACTGAAGCTTTCTTT CASIGRLGVPDRNTEAFF TRBJ1-1 NA TRBV19 NA
TGTGCCAGCAGCTTCTGGGTGTCGGGGGCCCATGCGGATCAGCCCCAGCATTTT CASSFWVSGAHADQPQHF TRBJ1-5 NA TRBV5-5 NA
TGTGCCAGCAGTTTTTTCGCCTGGAGAGATTCCTACGAGCAGTACTTC CASSFFAWRDSYEQYF TRBJ2-7 NA TRBV28 NA
TGTGCCACCAGCAGAGGGAGTGGCTGGGACTCCTACAATGAGCAGTTCTTC CATSRGSGWDSYNEQFF TRBJ2-1 NA TRBV15 NA